A selection of T cell receptor beta chains follows, all from one sample in a study of breast tumors, draining lymph nodes, adjacent tissues. Each CDR3 protein gets one entry after TCRdb re-called the multiplex PCR reads with MiXCR. Of approximately 63,000 distinct CDR3 sequences listed, roughly 59% are singletons. The sequenced sample consisted of breast tumor tissue. These receptors originate from a female donor with breast cancer. Some clones in this sample may be carry-over from other donors' samples. Each CDR3 is given with its conserved first and last residue. A D gene is named only where the DNA matches it firmly. Expanded clones are given a class, and other clones once, few, many or no size at all.

abundance: .; j_gene: TRBJ1-1; v_gene: TRBV7-2; d_gene: TRBD1; CDR3nt: TGTGCCAGCAGCTTTTGGACAGGAAACACTGAAGCTTTCTTT; CDR3aa: CASSFWTGNTEAFF
abundance: .; j_gene: TRBJ1-2; v_gene: TRBV19; d_gene: .; CDR3nt: TGTGCCAGTATTAAATGGGAAAGGGGATCCGCCAAGGAGGATGGCTACACCTTC; CDR3aa: CASIKWERGSAKEDGYTF
abundance: .; j_gene: TRBJ1-2; v_gene: TRBV2; d_gene: .; CDR3nt: TGTGCCAGCAGTGAAAGGGGCGGGACAATTACTTCCGGCTACACCTTC; CDR3aa: CASSERGGTITSGYTF
abundance: many; j_gene: TRBJ1-2; v_gene: TRBV29-1; d_gene: TRBD1; CDR3nt: TGCAGCGTTGAAAGAGGGGGCGATGGCTACACCTTC; CDR3aa: CSVERGGDGYTF
abundance: .; j_gene: TRBJ2-1; v_gene: TRBV28; d_gene: TRBD2; CDR3nt: TGTGCCAGCAGATCCCAAGCGGTGACTAGCGGATCCTACAATGAGCAGTTCTTC; CDR3aa: CASRSQAVTSGSYNEQFF
abundance: once; j_gene: TRBJ2-1; v_gene: TRBV29-1; d_gene: .; CDR3nt: TGCAGCGGCTTAGGGGAGGATGAGCAGTTCTTC; CDR3aa: CSGLGEDEQFF
abundance: many; j_gene: TRBJ1-2; v_gene: TRBV4-1; d_gene: .; CDR3nt: TGCGCCAGCAGCCAAGATCGTTCAGATAACTATGGCTACACCTTC; CDR3aa: CASSQDRSDNYGYTF
abundance: .; j_gene: TRBJ2-3; v_gene: TRBV5-5; d_gene: .; CDR3nt: TGTGCCAGCAGCTTGGACGGGGTGGGGGCCACAGATACGCAGTATTTT; CDR3aa: CASSLDGVGATDTQYF
abundance: .; j_gene: TRBJ2-5; v_gene: TRBV19; d_gene: TRBD2; CDR3nt: TGTGCCACTGGAGGGACTAGGGGAGAGACCCAGTACTTC; CDR3aa: CATGGTRGETQYF
abundance: .; j_gene: TRBJ2-6; v_gene: TRBV5-1; d_gene: .; CDR3nt: TGCGCCAGCAGCTTGGCCGGGACCTCCTCTGGGGCCAACGTCCTGACTTTC; CDR3aa: CASSLAGTSSGANVLTF
abundance: .; j_gene: TRBJ2-5; v_gene: TRBV4-2; d_gene: TRBD1; CDR3nt: TGTGCCAGCAGCCAATCCGCAGGGGGCCTGGGACCGCGAGAGACCCAGTACTTC; CDR3aa: CASSQSAGGLGPRETQYF
abundance: many; j_gene: TRBJ1-2; v_gene: TRBV5-8; d_gene: .; CDR3nt: TGTGCCAGCAGCTGGACAATTAACTATGGCTACACCTTC; CDR3aa: CASSWTINYGYTF
abundance: .; j_gene: TRBJ2-1; v_gene: TRBV24-1; d_gene: TRBD2; CDR3nt: TGTGCCACCAGTGATTTTCGGACTAGCCTTATCTCCTACAATGAGCAGTTCTTC; CDR3aa: CATSDFRTSLISYNEQFF
abundance: .; j_gene: TRBJ1-2; v_gene: TRBV7-2; d_gene: .; CDR3nt: TGTGCCAGCAAAGACAGAGCTAACTATGGCTACACCTTC; CDR3aa: CASKDRANYGYTF
abundance: .; j_gene: TRBJ1-2; v_gene: TRBV7-9; d_gene: .; CDR3nt: TGTGCCAGCAGCCCCGGGGGGGACGGCTATGGCTACACCTTC; CDR3aa: CASSPGGDGYGYTF
abundance: many; j_gene: TRBJ1-3; v_gene: TRBV3-1; d_gene: TRBD1; CDR3nt: TGTGCCAGCAGCCAGGGTCCCAGGGGGAACGGAAACACCATATATTTT; CDR3aa: CASSQGPRGNGNTIYF
abundance: .; j_gene: TRBJ2-7; v_gene: TRBV7-3; d_gene: TRBD2; CDR3nt: TGTGCCAGCAGCTTAAGGGGGGGTTACGAGCAGTACTTC; CDR3aa: CASSLRGGYEQYF
abundance: many; j_gene: TRBJ2-2; v_gene: TRBV29-1; d_gene: .; CDR3nt: TGCAGCGTTGATTTGGGGTTAGACACCGGGGAGCTGTTTTTT; CDR3aa: CSVDLGLDTGELFF
abundance: few; j_gene: TRBJ1-4; v_gene: TRBV14; d_gene: .; CDR3nt: TGTGCCAGCAAAGGGGCGATGGGTGAAAAACTGTTTTTT; CDR3aa: CASKGAMGEKLFF
abundance: many; j_gene: TRBJ1-1; v_gene: TRBV2; d_gene: .; CDR3nt: TGTGCCAGCAGTGGGGAAGATAACACTGAAGCTTTCTTT; CDR3aa: CASSGEDNTEAFF
abundance: many; j_gene: TRBJ2-5; v_gene: TRBV12-5; d_gene: .; CDR3nt: TGTGCTAGTGGTTTCGGCCCGGGGGAGACCCAGTACTTC; CDR3aa: CASGFGPGETQYF
abundance: .; j_gene: TRBJ1-6; v_gene: TRBV5-5; d_gene: .; CDR3nt: TGTGCCAGCAGCTTGAATTCACCCCTCCACTTT; CDR3aa: CASSLNSPLHF
abundance: .; j_gene: TRBJ1-6; v_gene: TRBV4-2; d_gene: TRBD1; CDR3nt: TGTGCCAGCAGCCCCAGGGGGGATTCACCCCTCCACTTT; CDR3aa: CASSPRGDSPLHF
abundance: .; j_gene: TRBJ1-6; v_gene: TRBV19; d_gene: .; CDR3nt: TGTGCCAGTAGTATTACCGCGGGTCGAAGGAATTCACCCCTCCACTTT; CDR3aa: CASSITAGRRNSPLHF
abundance: .; j_gene: TRBJ2-1; v_gene: TRBV9; d_gene: .; CDR3nt: TGTGCCAGCAGCGTAGGGCGGAGCGTAGCCTCCTACACTGGGCAGTTCTTC; CDR3aa: CASSVGRSVASYTGQFF
abundance: .; j_gene: TRBJ2-5; v_gene: TRBV7-2; d_gene: TRBD2; CDR3nt: TGTGCCAGCAGCTTAATTTTTCGGGGGGGCATTGAGACCCCGTACTTC; CDR3aa: CASSLIFRGGIETPYF
abundance: .; j_gene: TRBJ2-1; v_gene: TRBV2; d_gene: TRBD2; CDR3nt: TGTGCCAGCAGCCGGGAGGGACTAGCGGGAGGCTATGAGCAGTTCTTC; CDR3aa: CASSREGLAGGYEQFF
abundance: .; j_gene: TRBJ1-3; v_gene: TRBV30; d_gene: .; CDR3nt: TGTGCCTGGAGAAAGGACAACTATGGCTACACCATATATTTT; CDR3aa: CAWRKDNYGYTIYF
abundance: .; j_gene: TRBJ1-4; v_gene: TRBV11-1; d_gene: TRBD1; CDR3nt: TGTGCCAGCAGCTTATTGGACAGGGGGCGCTGGGAAAAACTGTTTTTT; CDR3aa: CASSLLDRGRWEKLFF
abundance: .; j_gene: TRBJ2-3; v_gene: TRBV5-4; d_gene: .; CDR3nt: .; CDR3aa: CASSLVGTGTRLTVTDTQNF
abundance: many; j_gene: TRBJ1-3; v_gene: TRBV6-1; d_gene: TRBD1; CDR3nt: TGTGCCAGCAGTTTCGACAGGGGACTCGCAGTGCTCTCTGGAAACACCATATATTTT; CDR3aa: CASSFDRGLAVLSGNTIYF
abundance: many; j_gene: TRBJ2-7; v_gene: TRBV20-1; d_gene: TRBD2; CDR3nt: TGCAGTGCTAGAGTAGGGGCGGGAGGGCCCGAGCAGTACTTC; CDR3aa: CSARVGAGGPEQYF
abundance: .; j_gene: TRBJ2-5; v_gene: TRBV11-2; d_gene: TRBD2; CDR3nt: TGTGCCAGCAGCTTTTGGCGGGGGGAGGGGTTACAGGAGACCCAGTACTTC; CDR3aa: CASSFWRGEGLQETQYF
abundance: many; j_gene: TRBJ1-4; v_gene: TRBV7-8; d_gene: .; CDR3nt: TGTGCCAGCAGCCTCTCAGTTGGGGGCTGGGGAGAAAAACTGTTTTTT; CDR3aa: CASSLSVGGWGEKLFF
abundance: many; j_gene: TRBJ2-3; v_gene: TRBV5-1; d_gene: .; CDR3nt: TGCGCCAGCAGCCCTCAGATTAGCGGATTCACAGATACGCAGTATTTT; CDR3aa: CASSPQISGFTDTQYF
abundance: .; j_gene: TRBJ2-3; v_gene: TRBV5-1; d_gene: .; CDR3nt: TGCGCCAGCAGCCTCTACTCCGCCGGAGATACGCAGTATTTT; CDR3aa: CASSLYSAGDTQYF
abundance: once; j_gene: TRBJ2-1; v_gene: TRBV5-4; d_gene: .; CDR3nt: TGTGCCAGCAGCCTTGGCGGGGCACACTACAATGAGCAGTTCTTC; CDR3aa: CASSLGGAHYNEQFF
abundance: many; j_gene: TRBJ2-1; v_gene: TRBV3-1; d_gene: .; CDR3nt: TGTGCCAGCAGCCAAGAGACTTTCTCCTACAATGAGCAGTTCTTC; CDR3aa: CASSQETFSYNEQFF
abundance: .; j_gene: TRBJ2-3; v_gene: TRBV11-2; d_gene: .; CDR3nt: TGTGCCAGCAGCTTCGCGACTAGCACAGATACGCAGTATTTT; CDR3aa: CASSFATSTDTQYF
abundance: many; j_gene: TRBJ2-2; v_gene: TRBV5-1; d_gene: TRBD2; CDR3nt: TGCGCCAGCAGCAACATACTAGCGGGAGGGCCGGGCACCGGGGAGCTGTTTTTT; CDR3aa: CASSNILAGGPGTGELFF
abundance: many; j_gene: TRBJ1-2; v_gene: TRBV20-1; d_gene: .; CDR3nt: TGCAGTGCTAGAGATCGGGAGGGACATCCTAACTATGGCTACACCTTC; CDR3aa: CSARDREGHPNYGYTF
abundance: .; j_gene: TRBJ2-7; v_gene: TRBV20-1; d_gene: TRBD2; CDR3nt: TGCAGTGCCCCCGAACTAGCGGGTGCGGCCTACGAGCAGTACTTC; CDR3aa: CSAPELAGAAYEQYF
abundance: many; j_gene: TRBJ2-7; v_gene: TRBV6-1; d_gene: TRBD1; CDR3nt: TGTGCCAGCAGTGAGAGCAGGGGGCTTAGCTCCTACGAGCAGTACTTC; CDR3aa: CASSESRGLSSYEQYF
abundance: .; j_gene: TRBJ1-2; v_gene: TRBV29-1; d_gene: .; CDR3nt: TGCAGCGTCTCTTCGGAAAAAGGGTCTATCTATGGCTACACCTTC; CDR3aa: CSVSSEKGSIYGYTF
abundance: .; j_gene: TRBJ2-5; v_gene: TRBV29-1; d_gene: .; CDR3nt: TGCAGCGTTGAAGGACTAAACCTCGTTACGGAGACCCAGTACTTC; CDR3aa: CSVEGLNLVTETQYF
abundance: many; j_gene: TRBJ2-7; v_gene: TRBV15; d_gene: .; CDR3nt: TGTGCCACCAGCAGAGATGCGGTCTCCTACGAGCAGTACTTC; CDR3aa: CATSRDAVSYEQYF
abundance: many; j_gene: TRBJ2-3; v_gene: TRBV12-5; d_gene: TRBD1; CDR3nt: TGTGCTAGTGGTCGACAGGGGGCCGGAGATACGCAGTATTTT; CDR3aa: CASGRQGAGDTQYF
abundance: .; j_gene: TRBJ1-1; v_gene: TRBV7-3; d_gene: .; CDR3nt: TGTGCCAGCAGCAGTTCCGGATGGGGGAACACTAAAGCTTTCTTT; CDR3aa: CASSSSGWGNTKAFF
abundance: many; j_gene: TRBJ2-7; v_gene: TRBV6-6; d_gene: TRBD1; CDR3nt: TGTGCCAGCAGTCGCCCCGGGACAGGGACCAACGAGCAGTACTTC; CDR3aa: CASSRPGTGTNEQYF
abundance: many; j_gene: TRBJ2-1; v_gene: TRBV6-5; d_gene: .; CDR3nt: TGTGCCAGCAGTTACAGGGTGGGAGCCAACTACAATGAGCAGTTCTTC; CDR3aa: CASSYRVGANYNEQFF
abundance: .; j_gene: TRBJ2-7; v_gene: TRBV19; d_gene: .; CDR3nt: TGTGCCAGTAGTATATCCGGGGGAGGCTACGAGCAGTACTTC; CDR3aa: CASSISGGGYEQYF
abundance: .; j_gene: TRBJ1-2; v_gene: TRBV7-9; d_gene: .; CDR3nt: TGTGCCAGCAGCTTAGCAGGTGACAGCTATGGCTACACCTTC; CDR3aa: CASSLAGDSYGYTF
abundance: many; j_gene: TRBJ2-7; v_gene: TRBV6-1; d_gene: .; CDR3nt: TGTGCCAGCAGCGACTTTGGGCCAAGGTCGTACTTC; CDR3aa: CASSDFGPRSYF
abundance: .; j_gene: TRBJ2-7; v_gene: TRBV7-9; d_gene: TRBD2; CDR3nt: TGTGCCAGCAGCCCCCCTGGGGGGGGACTTGTCTACGAGCAGTACTTC; CDR3aa: CASSPPGGGLVYEQYF
abundance: .; j_gene: TRBJ2-7; v_gene: TRBV5-4; d_gene: .; CDR3nt: TGTGCCAGCAGCCCGGCGGGGGCGATAGATACGCAGTACTTC; CDR3aa: CASSPAGAIDTQYF